Sequencing of this T cell receptor beta chain was carried out in a study of blood T cell repertoires in COVID-19. There are 13 residues in the CDR3. Between the trimmed V and J ends, which lost 8 bases and 0 bases, there was a span of 7 bases. Germline values: CDR1 MNHEY, CDR2 SVGAGI. The assay was immunoSEQ multiplex PCR, and TCRdb's table has in-frame clones only and misses some. The sample consists of 170,000 or so clones, roughly 80% of them appearing once. Specimen: PBMCs or T cells enriched from blood (not recorded which). V and J are TRBV6-5 and TRBJ1-4, with D unclear. The origin of this receptor is a woman aged 50 to 60 who had recovered from COVID-19. For the CDR3, the DNA is TGTGCCAGCCGAGATGCAACTAATGAAAAACTGTTTTTT. Residues: CASRDATNEKLFF.